This T cell receptor (beta chain) appears in the sequencing data of a study of blood T cell repertoires in COVID-19 (TCRdb year 2020). Background on the whole study: Collaborator samples came from the United States, Italy and Spain and covered acute and convalescent phases of COVID-19. The material from the prospective study consisted of cDNA or gDNA derived from T cells, B-cell-depleted T cells, or PBMCs. Subjects who had been exposed to COVID-19, were actively infected with it, or had recovered from it provided the deeply sampled blood TCRbeta repertoires that made up the dataset. The repertoires were made available in a free public database intended to serve as a resource for research on the immune response to SARS-CoV-2. Samples were obtained from the ongoing ImmuneRACE study (first 160 participants) and from over 1,000 subjects provided by 6 global collaborators. The sample metadata nearly always contained a de-identified subject ID, COVID-19 status, age in years and sex. Where available, HLA class I and class II types were taken from metadata supplied by the sample provider and were not determined by assay-based typing. General conclusions and limits of the study: Clinical and demographic metadata were provided uncurated, with the amount varying by source and participant.

One collaborating source in Seattle enrolled patients during active infection and followed them longitudinally through the course of disease. Each collaborating institution followed its own protocols to collect whole blood in K2EDTA tubes. Collaborator samples were shipped for TCRbeta analysis as frozen whole blood, isolated PBMCs, or DNA extracted from either sample type. The immunoSEQ Assay, a bias-controlled multiplex PCR, was used to amplify TCRbeta CDR3 regions from genomic DNA. The paper's data handling went like this. The number of nucleated cells in each sample was estimated by amplification of reference gene primers within the assay. Sequence reads were collapsed and filtered to measure the absolute abundance of every unique TCRbeta CDR3 rearrangement. For each sample, productive Simpson clonality was calculated by taking the square root of Simpson's diversity index across productive rearrangements. Held by TCRdb, this immuneACCESS table contains in-frame sequences only and omits some clones. Under half of the omission traces to an unresolved V gene where checked; the cause of the rest is unknown. That table gives V, J and clone size, and the DNA gave D and trimming. Here the sample has 55,000 to 75,000 clones; approximately 84% occur a single time. Roughly a tenth of the sample is in the top ten clones.

From the cysteine up to the phenylalanine, the CDR3 has a length of 15 residues. The read is trimmed to its CDR3 DNA, 45 bases read in frame from base 1. Between the V and J ends, shortened by 4 bases and 0 bases respectively, the junction contains 10 bases. The germline V gene specifies SNHLY as CDR1 and FYNNEI as CDR2. This clone was observed a single time. Its cognate antigen has yet to be identified. One base away there is no much larger clone; base qualities are not given. The TCR was taken from a man older than 75 with COVID-19, enrolled during active disease. The chain was built from TRBV2 and TRBJ2-1; tentative D gene TRBD1, with 5 bases matching. The sequenced sample was peripheral blood. The CDR3 region has the sequence CASSADTSSYNEQFF. Here is the DNA: TGTGCCAGCAGTGCGGACACCAGCTCCTACAATGAGCAGTTCTTC.